The entry below describes one TCR beta chain. TCRdb independently ran MiXCR on the 5' RACE reads; one entry per CDR3 protein. The sample shows 500,000 to 650,000 distinct CDR3 sequences, around 12% of them seen only once. This entry belongs to a study of T cells after yellow fever vaccination. V gave up 7 bases and J gave up 1 base, with 11 bases separating them. CDR1 is SQVTM and CDR2 is ANQGSEA in the germline V gene. The CDR3 runs to 12 residues. The chain combines TRBV29-1 with TRBJ2-7, with D unclear. Here the sequenced sample was PBMCs, taken on the day of the yellow fever booster vaccination. The TCR comes from a man aged 25 to 40 who received the YFV17D yellow fever vaccine. CDR3 in amino acids: CSAADISYEQYF. CDR3 in DNA: TGCAGCGCCGCAGACATTTCCTACGAGCAGTACTTC.